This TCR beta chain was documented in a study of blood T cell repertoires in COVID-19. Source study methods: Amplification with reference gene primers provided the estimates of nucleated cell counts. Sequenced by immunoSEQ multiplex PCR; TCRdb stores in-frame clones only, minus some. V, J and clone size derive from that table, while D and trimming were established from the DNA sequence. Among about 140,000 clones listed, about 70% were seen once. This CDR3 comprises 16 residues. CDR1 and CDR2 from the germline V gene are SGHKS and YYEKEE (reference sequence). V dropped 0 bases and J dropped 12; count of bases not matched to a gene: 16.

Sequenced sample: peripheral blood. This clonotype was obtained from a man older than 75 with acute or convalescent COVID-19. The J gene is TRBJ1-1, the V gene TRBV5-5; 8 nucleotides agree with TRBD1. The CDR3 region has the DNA TGTGCCAGCAGCTTGGGACCGACAGGGGCTCTAGGGGTATCTTTCTTT. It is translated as CASSLGPTGALGVSFF.